This is a list of T cell receptor beta chains from one sample in a study of response to subunit inactivated influenza vaccine. Each CDR3 protein is one row after TCRdb ran MiXCR on the RT-PCR reads. Of hundreds of thousands of distinct CDR3 sequences in the sample, roughly 14% were seen once. The sample in question was PBMCs from blood, obtained approximately 12 days after vaccination. Receptor source: a man aged 45 to 65 who received an inactivated influenza vaccine. Both conserved end residues are part of each CDR3. D genes are given only for firm matches. Not all rows give a size; the values are once, few, many and, for expanded clones, a class.

CDR3nt,CDR3aa,d_gene,j_gene,v_gene,abundance
TGCGCCAGCAGCATGACAGGGACCGGGGAGCTGTTTTTT,CASSMTGTGELFF,TRBD1,TRBJ2-2,TRBV5-1,-
TGCAGCGTTGAGGAAAGGGGCTACGAGCAGTACTTC,CSVEERGYEQYF,-,TRBJ2-7,TRBV29-1,many
TGCGCCAGCAGCTTGATCAGCGGCCAATCCACAGATACGCAGTATTTT,CASSLISGQSTDTQYF,-,TRBJ2-3,TRBV5-1,-
TGTGCCAGCAGCCAGACCTTCATAGGGTCGGACATTCAGTACTTC,CASSQTFIGSDIQYF,-,TRBJ2-4,TRBV3-1,-
TGTGCCAGCAGTACGCCGCGGTTGGGTCGGGGTTCAGCCAAAAACATTCAGTACTTC,CASSTPRLGRGSAKNIQYF,-,TRBJ2-4,TRBV6-1,few
TGTGCCAGCAGCTTAGGGTTATGGAATCAGCCCCAGCATTTT,CASSLGLWNQPQHF,-,TRBJ1-5,TRBV7-2,many
TGTGCCACCAGTGATAGGGCGGGAGGGCGCCGAGATACGCAGTATTTT,CATSDRAGGRRDTQYF,TRBD2,TRBJ2-3,TRBV24-1,few
TGTGCCAGCGGAGCGGCCGAGACCCAGTACTTC,CASGAAETQYF,-,TRBJ2-5,TRBV10-3,-
TGTGCCAGTAGTGCCTCCGGGGGTGGCGAGCAGTACTTC,CASSASGGGEQYF,-,TRBJ2-7,TRBV19,-
TGTGCCAGCAGCGTCCAGGGGGATTATTACGAGCAGTACTTC,CASSVQGDYYEQYF,TRBD1,TRBJ2-7,TRBV28,once
TGCGCCAGCAGCTTGGCCAGGGCAGGGGGCTGGGATGAGCAGTTCTTC,CASSLARAGGWDEQFF,TRBD1,TRBJ2-1,TRBV5-1,few
TGTGCCAGCAGCTCCTCCGGGACAGCGAACACTGAAGCTTTCTTT,CASSSSGTANTEAFF,TRBD1,TRBJ1-1,TRBV7-8,-
TGCGCCAGCAGCTTTCAGGGCGCGAACACCGGGGAGCTGTTTTTT,CASSFQGANTGELFF,-,TRBJ2-2,TRBV5-1,few
TGTGCCAGCAGAGACAGGCCGAGGTACCAAGAGACCCAGTACTTC,CASRDRPRYQETQYF,-,TRBJ2-5,TRBV28,-
TGTGCCAGCAGAACTCACAGGGGTCCAGAGACCCAGTACTTC,CASRTHRGPETQYF,TRBD1,TRBJ2-5,TRBV6-2/TRBV6-3,-
TGTGCCAGCAGCATCCAGCGGGGTGCCGGGACCCAGTACTTC,CASSIQRGAGTQYF,TRBD2,TRBJ2-5,TRBV14,few
TGTGCCAGCAGCTTAAGGCTAGCGGGGGCCGACAATGAGCAGTTCTTC,CASSLRLAGADNEQFF,TRBD2,TRBJ2-1,TRBV11-2,-
TGTGCCAGCGGGGGCAACCCCACAGATACGCAGTATTTT,CASGGNPTDTQYF,-,TRBJ2-3,TRBV6-1,-
TGCGCCAGCAGCCAAGCGGAGTCCTACGAGCAGTACTTC,CASSQAESYEQYF,-,TRBJ2-7,TRBV4-3,-
TGCAGTGCTAGAGATCCGGGGCCGGGGGACACTGAAGCTTTCTTT,CSARDPGPGDTEAFF,-,TRBJ1-1,TRBV20-1,-
TGCAGTGCTAGACTACCGGGGAGGGCCACAGATACGCAGTATTTT,CSARLPGRATDTQYF,TRBD2,TRBJ2-3,TRBV20-1,many
TGTGCCAGCAGACGGGATCCAAGTGGCAATCAGCCCCAGCATTTT,CASRRDPSGNQPQHF,-,TRBJ1-5,TRBV6-1,few
TGTGCCAGCAGGCCCAGACTAGCGGGGGGCGAGCAGTTCTTC,CASRPRLAGGEQFF,TRBD2,TRBJ2-1,TRBV2,-
TGCGCCAGCAGCCCAGAGGGGGCTGGTGGAAACACCATATATTTT,CASSPEGAGGNTIYF,TRBD1,TRBJ1-3,TRBV4-3,few
TGTGCCAGCAGGACTAGCGGCATCACCTCCTACGAGCAGTACTTC,CASRTSGITSYEQYF,TRBD2,TRBJ2-7,TRBV6-2/TRBV6-3,-
TGTGCCAGCAGTTACCGAACAAAGGGGACAGGGAGAGCAACAGATACGCAGTATTTT,CASSYRTKGTGRATDTQYF,TRBD1,TRBJ2-3,TRBV6-5,-
TGCAGTGCTAGAGCTCGGGGGGGGGTCTCCTACGAGCAGTACTTC,CSARARGGVSYEQYF,TRBD2,TRBJ2-7,TRBV20-1,few
TGTGCCAGCAGTTTATCAGGGTCGGGCAATCAGCCCCAGCATTTT,CASSLSGSGNQPQHF,-,TRBJ1-5,TRBV12-3/TRBV12-4,few
TGCGCCAGCAGTGAGCCCCTCGGCGAGCAGTACTTC,CASSEPLGEQYF,-,TRBJ2-7,TRBV10-2,-
TGTGCCAGCAGTGGGGGGACAGGGTCCTACGAGCAGTACTTC,CASSGGTGSYEQYF,TRBD1,TRBJ2-7,TRBV2,few
TGTGCCAGCGCATGGACACAGAGCAATCAGCCCCAGCATTTT,CASAWTQSNQPQHF,-,TRBJ1-5,TRBV6-1,few
TGTGCCAGCAGCTCAGGGGGACCGAATGAAAAACTGTTTTTT,CASSSGGPNEKLFF,TRBD1,TRBJ1-4,TRBV7-9,-
TGTGCCAGCATCACCGCGAGGGGTTACACCGGGGAGCTGTTTTTT,CASITARGYTGELFF,-,TRBJ2-2,TRBV6-1,few
TGTGCCAGCAGCCAAGATCAAGGGAACACCATATATTTT,CASSQDQGNTIYF,-,TRBJ1-3,TRBV4-2,few
TGCAGCGGTGGGACAGGTCGAGAAAAACTGTTTTTT,CSGGTGREKLFF,TRBD1,TRBJ1-4,TRBV29-1,-
TGTGCCAGCAGCTTATTCGGGACAGACTCCTACGAGCAGTACTTC,CASSLFGTDSYEQYF,TRBD1,TRBJ2-7,TRBV7-9,-
TGTGCCAGCAGTTACGCCTCCGAGGTTGGTTACGAGCAGTACTTC,CASSYASEVGYEQYF,-,TRBJ2-7,TRBV6-5,few
TGCAGTGCTAATGGATCCCCCCTATTCGTCAATGAGCAGTTCTTC,CSANGSPLFVNEQFF,-,TRBJ2-1,TRBV20-1,many
TGCGCCAGCAGCACTGGGACTAGCGGGAGCCCGCATGAGCAGTTCTTC,CASSTGTSGSPHEQFF,TRBD2,TRBJ2-1,TRBV5-1,-
TGTGCCAGCAGCTTATTAGCGGAGGTCTTAGGTGAGCAGTTCTTC,CASSLLAEVLGEQFF,-,TRBJ2-1,TRBV11-2,-
TGTGCCAGCAGTGGGGGACTAGCGGGAGGACCCACATACTTC,CASSGGLAGGPTYF,TRBD2,TRBJ2-7,TRBV6-2/TRBV6-3,-
TGTGCCAGCAGTATGAGGCCCAACTATGGCTACACCTTC,CASSMRPNYGYTF,-,TRBJ1-2,TRBV6-2/TRBV6-3,-
TGCGCCAGCAGCCCGCCGAGGGGCGAAGGGGGCACAGATACGCAGTATTTT,CASSPPRGEGGTDTQYF,-,TRBJ2-3,TRBV5-1,few